This T cell receptor beta chain is drawn from a study of glioma-infiltrating T cells after dendritic cell vaccination. Broader study findings: The cohort had few patients with full blood and tumor sets.

All glioblastoma patients lacked an isocitrate dehydrogenase mutation. The PCR used 60 V beta and 13 J beta primers. The assay was immunoSEQ multiplex PCR, and TCRdb's table has in-frame clones only and misses some. Of over 70,000 clones listed, roughly 80% were seen once; the top ten hold 2% to 2.5%. After removal of 7 bases from V and 8 bases from J, the junction contained 8 bases not matched to a gene. The CDR3 contains 13 residues. Germline V gives CDR1 GTSNPN, CDR2 SVGIG (reference sequence). As to this clone: Its antigen is not known.

The sample in question was blood, obtained before dendritic cell vaccination. The origin of this receptor is a human donor with glioblastoma. The chain combines TRBV30 with TRBJ1-4; 9 nucleotides align to TRBD1. The CDR3 DNA is TGTGCCTTGCAAGGGACAGGGACCGAAAAACTGTTTTTT. Its translation is CALQGTGTEKLFF.